These 9 T cell receptor beta chains were sequenced from one sample in a study of PD-L1 blockade in urothelial cancer. Noted time point: peripheral blood 6 weeks after treatment start. TCRdb keeps only in-frame clones here, not all; method: immunoSEQ multiplex PCR. The sample has 75,000 to 100,000 clones, around four fifths seen once; the top ten hold under 8.5%. This specimen consisted of PBMCs, obtained around atezolizumab (anti-PD-L1) treatment. The receptors were sampled from a man in his 70s with urothelial cancer.

This clone was counted between two and nine times. This rearrangement joins TRBV2 to TRBJ2-3; TRBD1 matches at 11 bases. Germline CDR1 is SNHLY and CDR2 is FYNNEI. The length of the CDR3 is 16 residues. Trimming took 6 bases from V and 6 from J; bases not matched to a gene: 11. The CDR3 spells CASSFSGQGAGDTQYF. The CDR3, as DNA: TGTGCCAGCAGCTTTAGTGGACAGGGGGCGGGGGATACGCAGTATTTT.

The chain joins TRBV12-5 to TRBJ1-4; 9 positions match TRBD1. Germline V lookup: CDR1 LGHNT, CDR2 FRNRAP. V lost 1 base and J lost 10; bases outside the gene matches: 4. This CDR3 has 14 amino acids. Here the CDR3 DNA reads TGTGCTAGTGGTTTGGGGACAGGGGAAAGAAAACTGTTTTTT. It is translated as CASGLGTGERKLFF.

This clone occurred once. V gene TRBV6-1 combines with J gene TRBJ1-5; D is possibly TRBD1 (6 bases). CDR3 length: 14 amino acids. CDR1 MNHNS and CDR2 SASEGT come from the germline V gene. Trimming left V 8 bases short and J 2 bases short, with 13 bases between. DNA of the CDR3: TGTGCCAGCGTGTTATACAGGGGCAATCAGCCCCAGCATTTT. It specifies CASVLYRGNQPQHF.

The CDR3 here is CASSLVGAGTSRQWNTQYF. As DNA, the CDR3 is TGTGCCAGCAGCTTAGTAGGGGCCGGGACTAGCAGGCAATGGAATACGCAGTATTTT. The chain couples TRBV7-8 to TRBJ2-3, with TRBD2 matching 9 bases. The V and J ends lost 1 base and 7 bases, in that order; junction bases with no gene match: 18. The CDR3 runs to 19 residues. Germline V CDR1 and CDR2: SGHVS, FQNEAQ.

The V gene is TRBV5-1, the J gene TRBJ2-5; the match to TRBD2 covers 7 bases. CDR3 length: 15 amino acids. The junction had 15 bases not matched to a gene; V was cut back by 0 bases and J by 13 bases. From germline, CDR1 is SGHRS and CDR2 YFSETQ. CDR3 region: CASSLAGGGAFLPYF. Written as DNA, the CDR3 is TGCGCCAGCAGCTTGGCGGGCGGGGGTGCGTTCCTCCCGTACTTC.

The CDR3 reads CASSVRDTGNTIYF. In DNA, the CDR3 is TGTGCCAGCAGCGTCCGGGACACCGGTAACACCATATATTTT. The chain recombines TRBV9 with TRBJ1-3; D possibly corresponds to TRBD1 (6 bases). Germline assignment: CDR1 SGDLS and CDR2 YYNGEE. V was clipped by 2 bases and J by 7 bases, with 13 bases between them. CDR3 length: 14 amino acids.

CDR3 region: CASSTTGQEKLFF. The CDR3 nucleotides are TGTGCCAGCAGTACGACGGGACAAGAAAAACTGTTTTTT. The chain carries TRBV6-6 and TRBJ1-4; TRBD1 is a possible D gene (6 bases). CDR3 size: 13 residues. Trimming took 5 bases from V and 8 from J, leaving 12 bases between them. Per germline, CDR1 MNHNY and CDR2 SVGAGI (reference sequence).

The chain is built from TRBV18 and TRBJ2-7; 9 nucleotides match TRBD1. Germline CDR1 reads KGHSH; CDR2 reads LQKENI. V lost 3 bases to trimming and J lost 4 bases; unmatched junction nucleotides: 7. The CDR3 covers 15 residues. The CDR3 loop reads CASSPSGTGFYEQYF. The CDR3 DNA sequence: TGTGCCAGCTCACCCTCCGGGACAGGGTTTTACGAGCAGTACTTC.

The J gene is TRBJ2-3, the V gene TRBV29-1; the D gene is possibly TRBD1 (5 bases). This CDR3 has 13 amino acids. Trimming took off 3 bases at V and 3 bases at J, with 10 bases between the two ends. Germline-derived CDR1 and CDR2 are SQVTM and ANQGSEA. CDR3 in amino acids: CSVDRDRTDTQYF. The CDR3 nucleotides read TGCAGCGTTGACAGGGATAGGACAGATACGCAGTATTTT.